Listed below are T cell receptor beta chains from one sample, sequenced in a study of T-cell memory formation after mild COVID-19. TCRdb recomputed calls from the 5' RACE reads with MiXCR, one row per CDR3 protein. This sample has 35,000 to 50,000 distinct CDR3 sequences, with less than 9.5% found just once. Sequencing input: PBMCs or a T cell subset sorted from them (not recorded which). The receptor set was obtained from an adult woman who had mild COVID-19 (a few samples of this study predate the infection). Cell type and time point are not known. Each CDR3 is given with its conserved first and last residue. D genes are given only for firm matches. Not every row has a clone size; where given, it reads once, few, many or a size class.

>TRBJ2-1|-|TRBD2|TRBV20-1
CSARTSGRVIGDEQFF
TGCAGTGCTAGAACTAGCGGGAGGGTCATAGGGGATGAGCAGTTCTTC
>TRBJ2-1|-|TRBD2|TRBV4-1
CATSGPVNEQFF
TGCGCCACTAGCGGGCCGGTCAATGAGCAGTTCTTC
>TRBJ2-3|-|-|TRBV24-1
CATSDYQRGDTQYF
TGTGCCACCAGTGATTACCAACGGGGGGATACGCAGTATTTT
>TRBJ1-2|many|-|TRBV29-1
CSVVDGFYGYTF
TGCAGCGTCGTTGACGGATTCTATGGCTACACCTTC
>TRBJ2-5|medium-sized|TRBD1|TRBV5-6
CASSAQGVETQYF
TGTGCCAGCAGCGCACAGGGGGTCGAGACCCAGTACTTC
>TRBJ1-2|few|-|TRBV7-3
CASSLGGVGYTF
TGTGCCAGCAGCTTGGGCGGCGTTGGCTACACCTTC
>TRBJ2-7|many|TRBD2|TRBV3-1
CASSRRGLAGGPSGNEQYF
TGTGCCAGCAGCCGTCGTGGACTAGCGGGAGGGCCCTCGGGAAACGAGCAGTACTTC
>TRBJ1-5|many|-|TRBV7-2
CASSLFLDLNQPQHF
TGTGCCAGCAGCTTATTTCTGGACCTCAATCAGCCCCAGCATTTT
>TRBJ1-6|-|-|TRBV19
CASSTWNSPLHF
TGTGCCAGTAGTACGTGGAATTCACCCCTCCACTTT
>TRBJ2-5|few|TRBD1|TRBV5-8
CASLDRGETQYF
TGTGCCAGTTTAGACAGGGGAGAGACCCAGTACTTC
>TRBJ2-5|-|TRBD2|TRBV6-5
CASRLAGGFQYF
TGTGCCAGCAGGCTAGCGGGGGGGTTCCAGTACTTC
>TRBJ1-2|many|-|TRBV7-9
CATGEGRTYGYTF
TGTGCCACCGGGGAGGGTAGGACCTATGGCTACACCTTC
>TRBJ1-1|-|TRBD1|TRBV12-3/TRBV12-4
CASSFGTGSDTEAFF
TGTGCCAGCAGTTTTGGGACAGGGAGCGACACTGAAGCTTTCTTT
>TRBJ1-2|few|-|TRBV6-1
CASSAREANYGYTF
TGTGCCAGCAGTGCCAGGGAGGCTAACTATGGCTACACCTTC
>TRBJ2-5|few|-|TRBV5-1
CASNPLNQETQYF
TGCGCCAGCAACCCACTGAACCAAGAGACCCAGTACTTC
>TRBJ2-7|many|-|TRBV9
CASSANSGYEQYF
TGTGCCAGCAGCGCCAATTCAGGGTACGAGCAGTACTTC
>TRBJ2-7|many|-|TRBV29-1
CSVELGSSYEQYF
TGCAGCGTTGAATTGGGTAGCTCCTACGAGCAGTACTTC
>TRBJ2-3|few|TRBD1|TRBV10-3
CAISKALTGLFRADTQYF
TGTGCCATCAGTAAGGCCCTGACAGGGCTCTTCCGAGCAGATACGCAGTATTTT
>TRBJ2-7|few|-|TRBV12-3/TRBV12-4
CASSRTGTEYYEQYF
TGTGCCAGCAGCCGAACCGGGACCGAATACTACGAGCAGTACTTC
>TRBJ2-6|many|-|TRBV5-1
CASSFGLSGANVLTF
TGCGCCAGCAGCTTTGGCCTCTCTGGGGCCAACGTCCTGACTTTC
>TRBJ1-4|-|-|TRBV20-1
CSARDPRATNEKLFF
TGCAGTGCTAGAGACCCGAGAGCAACTAATGAAAAACTGTTTTTT